This T cell receptor (beta chain) emerged from a study of blood T cell repertoires in COVID-19. Germline values: CDR1 LGHDT, CDR2 YNNKEL (reference sequence). This CDR3 is 13 amino acids long. V lost 7 bases and J lost 8, with 14 bases in between. The table came from immunoSEQ multiplex PCR; TCRdb's copy has only in-frame clones and leaves some out. The sample holds roughly 250,000 clones, 75% to 90% seen once. The rearrangement links TRBV3-1 (or the pseudogene TRBV3-2) to TRBJ1-4, with D perhaps matching TRBD1 (5 bases). The source material was peripheral blood. The sequence derives from a man aged 55-75 years who had recovered from COVID-19. In DNA, the CDR3 is TGTGCCAGCAATGGAGGGAGGGGCGAAAAACTGTTTTTT. Protein product: CASNGGRGEKLFF.